This TCR beta chain was found in a study of T cells in localized non-small cell lung cancer. Sequencing used immunoSEQ multiplex PCR; TCRdb keeps in-frame clones, though not all of them. The sample lists some 130,000 clones, around 90% occurring once. CDR1 is MDHEN, CDR2 SYDVKM, per germline. This CDR3 region has 13 residues. Trimming cost V 6 bases and J 11 bases, with 17 bases left between them. Note on this clone: Its specificity is unknown.

Overall study findings and caveats: Measurement of T cell clonality placed uninvolved adjacent lung highest, above the level in tumor. Detection in adjacent lung was observed for a median around 59 of the top 100 tumor clones.

Sequencing used peripheral blood, obtained before any cancer treatment. The chain combines TRBV28 with TRBJ1-5; D may be TRBD1 (6 bases). The clonotype originates from a female donor of 60 years or more with stage I lung adenocarcinoma. The CDR3 sequence is CASRPQGPVAQHF. The DNA of the CDR3 is TGTGCCAGCAGGCCCCAGGGGCCTGTGGCCCAGCATTTT.